Detailed here is one T cell receptor beta chain. The antigen remains unidentified. The data are from a study of cytomegalovirus exposure and HLA in healthy donors. Findings of the study overall: For most TCR beta V segments, an earlier analysis put the productive rate at about 87% or about 30% of the time. Reports credit the classifier with highly specific, highly sensitive diagnosis of cytomegalovirus status. Per published accounts, TCR beta sequences correctly predicted the HLA-A and HLA-B alleles of most subjects.

Germline-derived CDR1 and CDR2 are MDHEN and SYDVKM. The V gene lost 8 bases and the J gene lost 5 bases, with 19 bases spanning the gap. This CDR3 is 15 amino acids long. Whereas donors were nominally healthy upon sampling, unrecorded immune exposures were probable. PCR used 60 Vbeta primers and 13 Jbeta primers. Produced via immunoSEQ multiplex PCR; TCRdb's table is partial and in-frame only. The sample includes 100,000 to 150,000 clones. The sequence was obtained from a middle-aged man in good health and CMV-seronegative. Sequencing input: PBMCs. This chain links TRBV28 with TRBJ2-1; weak D call: TRBD1 (5 bases). The DNA of the CDR3 is TGTGCCAGCTCAGGCAGCAGGGTAAAGAACAATGAGCAGTTCTTC. Its protein product is CASSGSRVKNNEQFF.